A selection of T cell receptor beta chains follows, all from one sample in a study of T cell changes during pregnancy in multiple sclerosis. Data came from immunoSEQ multiplex PCR; TCRdb stores just in-frame clones and leaves some out. This sample has 29,000 or so clones, with roughly nine tenths found just once. Source: CD8+ T cells from peripheral blood mononuclear cells, taken in the second trimester of pregnancy. The source of these receptors is a female donor with multiple sclerosis, enrolled in a pregnancy study. Each CDR3 is given with its conserved first and last residue. D genes are given only for firm matches. Expanded clones get a size class; other rows say once, few or many, or leave the size out.

d_gene,abundance,v_gene,j_gene,CDR3nt,CDR3aa
-,-,TRBV4-1,TRBJ1-4,TGCGCCAGCAGCCAAGAAGGGAAAGGAGCAGGGCGGGATGAGGAAAAACTGTTTTTT,CASSQEGKGAGRDEEKLFF
TRBD2,-,TRBV5-4,TRBJ2-1,TGTGCCAGCAGCTACGGACTAGATAGTCCGTTCTTC,CASSYGLDSPFF
-,-,TRBV27,TRBJ1-5,TGTGCCAGCAGTTTAGGGGCGGATCAGCCCCAGCATTTT,CASSLGADQPQHF
TRBD2,-,TRBV6-1,TRBJ2-7,TGTGCCAGCAGTGACATAGTTTCTAGCGGGGGTTACGAGCAGTACTTC,CASSDIVSSGGYEQYF
-,-,TRBV15,TRBJ2-7,TGTGCCACCAGCAGAACGGAGACAGTTGGCGAGCAGTACTTC,CATSRTETVGEQYF
-,-,TRBV25-1,TRBJ2-6,TGTGCCAGCAGTGAATTGGCAGAAGATGGGGCCAACGTCCTGACTTTC,CASSELAEDGANVLTF
-,-,TRBV10-3,TRBJ1-3,TGTGCCATCAGTGAGCGAGCGACTACAGGGATTGGAAACACCATATATTTT,CAISERATTGIGNTIYF
-,few,TRBV7-2,TRBJ1-1,TGTGCCAGCAGCTTAGGGGGAGGGGCGAACACTGAAGCTTTCTTT,CASSLGGGANTEAFF
-,-,TRBV7-9,TRBJ1-1,TGTGCCAGCAGCTTTACTAACCCCGGGGACACTGAAGCTTTCTTT,CASSFTNPGDTEAFF
TRBD2,-,TRBV6-5,TRBJ2-7,TGTGCCAGCAGTTACCCCGCTAGCGGGGGGGCCTACGAGCAGTACTTC,CASSYPASGGAYEQYF
-,-,TRBV9,TRBJ2-7,TGTGCCAGCAGCGTAGAGGGGGATTCAGGCGAGCAGTACTTC,CASSVEGDSGEQYF
TRBD2,few,TRBV7-9,TRBJ2-1,TGTGCCAGCAGCTTCGGTCAAGCGGGGGTTCACAATGAGCAGTTCTTC,CASSFGQAGVHNEQFF
-,-,TRBV23-1,TRBJ2-7,TGCGCCAGCAGTCAGCAGGGGGGAGTCACTACTCATGATTACGAGCAGTACTTC,CASSQQGGVTTHDYEQYF
-,-,TRBV9,TRBJ2-1,TGTGCCAGCAGCGTAGGGGGGGGCAGGGGCAATGAGCAGTTCTTC,CASSVGGGRGNEQFF
TRBD1,-,TRBV15,TRBJ1-5,TGTGCCACCAGCAGCAGGACAGGGCGCAATCAGCCCCAGCATTTT,CATSSRTGRNQPQHF
-,-,TRBV19,TRBJ2-7,TGTGCCAGCAAACGAGGGGACATTGGGGGCGAGCAGTACTTC,CASKRGDIGGEQYF
TRBD2,-,TRBV7-3,TRBJ2-1,TGTGCCAGCAGCGCTAGCGGGATCAATGAGCAGTTCTTC,CASSASGINEQFF
TRBD1,few,TRBV7-2,TRBJ1-4,TGTGCCAGCAGCTTGGCAGGGGGCAGTGAAAAACTGTTTTTT,CASSLAGGSEKLFF
-,-,TRBV11-2,TRBJ2-7,TGTGCCAGCAGCCAATACCGGGACTTACGTTACGAGCAGTACTTC,CASSQYRDLRYEQYF
-,-,TRBV6-1,TRBJ2-7,TGTGCCAGCAGCCCAGCGGGCGGGCTCGAGCAGTACTTC,CASSPAGGLEQYF
-,-,TRBV29-1,TRBJ1-2,TGCAGCGTTGAAACAGGGCCCTCTGAGGGCTACACCTTC,CSVETGPSEGYTF
-,once,TRBV18,TRBJ2-1,TGTGCCAGCTCACCCTTATTGACAGCTTACAATGAGCAGTTCTTC,CASSPLLTAYNEQFF